This T cell receptor beta chain derives from a study of identifying expanded T cells in peripheral blood. V was cut by 1 base and J by 8 bases, with 9 bases left in between. This CDR3 spans 14 amino acids. Germline lookup yields CDR1 SEHNR and CDR2 FQNEAQ (reference sequence). About this clone: Its antigen remains unknown.

Method: immunoSEQ multiplex PCR; TCRdb's copy keeps in-frame clones and lacks some. The table records some 90,000 clones, approximately 84% of them present only once. Findings and limits, study-wide: Over around two and four weeks, about 15 and 19 clones changed, versus approximately 1.1 between replicates.

This sequence originates from a person between 18 and 70 years old in good health. The chain couples TRBV7-9 to TRBJ1-6; D is uncertain. The sequencing sample was made of blood. CDR3 region: CASSLEQYDSPLHF. In DNA form, the CDR3 reads TGTGCCAGCAGCTTAGAACAGTATGATTCACCCCTCCACTTT. Based on the CDR3 plus reference TRBV7-9 and TRBJ1-6, the full variable domain is DTGVSQNPRHKITKRGQNVTFRCDPISEHNRLYWYRQTLGQGPEFLTYFQNEAQLEKSRLLSDRFSAERPKGSFSTLEIQRTEQGDSAMYLCASSLEQYDSPLHFGNGTRLTVT.